The present TCR beta chain was sequenced within a study of T-cell memory formation after mild COVID-19. Broader study findings: There were some responding clones in pre-infection memory, which suggested that cross-reactive memory had joined. Contracting CD4+ clones were located mainly in CM and EM, and CD8+ clones in EMRA.

Libraries for TCRalpha and TCRbeta carried sample barcodes and unique molecular identifiers via 5'RACE. MiXCR was run by TCRdb on the 5' RACE reads, yielding one entry per CDR3 protein. Of about 410,000 distinct CDR3 sequences in the sample, around 17% were seen once. This CDR3 spans 14 amino acids. V was cut by 0 bases and J by 9 bases, with 12 bases left in between. The germline CDR1 and CDR2 sequences are LGHNT and FRNRAP. Details on this clonotype: Its target is unknown.

The source material was PBMCs or a T cell subset sorted from them (not recorded which). The chain employs TRBV12-5 and TRBJ2-1, with no clear D. This sequence originates from a young man who had mild COVID-19 (a few samples of this study predate the infection). Cell type and time point are not known. The CDR3 DNA reads as TGTGCTAGTGGTTTGGTAGGCGACCTAATTGAGCAGTTCTTC. Translated, it gives CASGLVGDLIEQFF.